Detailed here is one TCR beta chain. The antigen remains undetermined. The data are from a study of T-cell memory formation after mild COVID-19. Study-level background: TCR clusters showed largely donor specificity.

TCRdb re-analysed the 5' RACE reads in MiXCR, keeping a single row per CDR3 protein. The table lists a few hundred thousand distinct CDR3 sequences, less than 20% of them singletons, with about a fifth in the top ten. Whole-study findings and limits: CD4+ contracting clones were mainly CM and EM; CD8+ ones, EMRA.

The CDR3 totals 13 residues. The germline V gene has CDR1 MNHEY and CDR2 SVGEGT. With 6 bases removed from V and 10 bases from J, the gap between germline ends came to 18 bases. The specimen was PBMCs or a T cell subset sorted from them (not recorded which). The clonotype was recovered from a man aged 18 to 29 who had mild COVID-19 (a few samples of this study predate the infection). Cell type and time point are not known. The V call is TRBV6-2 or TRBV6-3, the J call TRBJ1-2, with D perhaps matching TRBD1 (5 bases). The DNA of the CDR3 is TGTGCCAGCAGGGGCTTTCAGGGTCGGATCTACACCTTC. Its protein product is CASRGFQGRIYTF.